These 14 T cell receptor beta chains came from one sample sequenced in a study of blood T cell repertoires in COVID-19. Assay: immunoSEQ multiplex PCR; the TCRdb copy retains only in-frame clones and omits some. The data show under 70,000 clones, roughly nine tenths seen once. Sequenced sample: peripheral blood. The receptors come from a woman aged 55-70 years with active or convalescent COVID-19.

The sample holds one count of this clone. V usage is TRBV6-5 and J usage is TRBJ2-3; the D gene is possibly TRBD1 (7 bases). CDR1 MNHEY and CDR2 SVGAGI come from the germline V gene. Trimming cost V 5 bases and J 4 bases, with 16 bases left between them. This CDR3 has 15 residues. In DNA form, the CDR3 reads TGTGCCAGCAGTCGGACAGGAGGGCCCCCAGATACGCAGTATTTT. Its translation: CASSRTGGPPDTQYF.

This chain joins TRBV6-1 and TRBJ2-3; D not certain. V was cut by 3 bases and J by 1 base, with 5 bases left in between. Germline V CDR1 and CDR2: MNHNS, SASEGT. The CDR3 is 13 residues long. For the CDR3, the DNA is TGTGCCAGCAGTGACCGGGGCACAGATACGCAGTATTTT. Translation: CASSDRGTDTQYF.

V is TRBV28 and J is TRBJ1-5, with TRBD1 matching 7 bases. V was pared by 6 bases and J by 2 bases, with 7 bases of the junction left unmatched. Germline lookup yields CDR1 MDHEN and CDR2 SYDVKM. The CDR3 length is 15 residues. The CDR3 coding sequence is TGTGCCAGCAGCCTGACCGGGACAGGCAATCAGCCCCAGCATTTT. It encodes CASSLTGTGNQPQHF.

This sequence joins TRBV11-3 and TRBJ2-5; TRBD1 might be the D (5 bases). Germline-derived CDR1 and CDR2 are SGHNT and YENEEA. The length of the CDR3 is 15 residues. The ends were cut back, 2 bases at V and 1 base at J, with 11 bases in the middle. CDR3 DNA sequence: TGTGCCAGCAGCTTACAGGGTACCCCCCAAGAGACCCAGTACTTC. Translation: CASSLQGTPQETQYF.

V usage is TRBV20-1 and J usage is TRBJ1-2; D is uncertain. CDR3 length equals 11 residues. The germline gives CDR1 DFQATT, CDR2 SNEGSKA (reference sequence). V was cut by 7 bases and J by 3 bases, with 9 bases left in between. CDR3 sequence: CSVGSYYGYTF. CDR3 sequence (DNA): TGCAGTGTAGGGAGTTACTATGGCTACACCTTC.

The rearrangement joins TRBV6-5 to TRBJ2-3, with D uncertain. The CDR3 runs 15 residues. Deletions cut 7 bases from V and 0 bases from J, with 14 bases between. Germline assignment: CDR1 MNHEY and CDR2 SVGAGI. The CDR3 nucleotides are TGTGCCAGCAAAATCGGTACTGGTAGCACAGATACGCAGTATTTT. Its translation is CASKIGTGSTDTQYF.

The chain recombines TRBV9 with TRBJ1-1, with TRBD1 matching 8 bases. Germline CDR1 SGDLS, CDR2 YYNGEE. The V gene end was trimmed by 0 bases and the J gene end by 5 bases; junction bases not matched to a gene: 6. The CDR3 is 15 amino acids. CDR3 amino acids: CASSVDLTGGTEAFF. The CDR3 DNA sequence: TGTGCCAGCAGCGTAGATCTTACAGGGGGAACTGAAGCTTTCTTT.

This sequence joins TRBV5-1 and TRBJ2-2; perhaps TRBD1 as D (6 bases). Germline-derived CDR1 and CDR2 are SGHRS and YFSETQ. Deletions cut 4 bases from V and 0 bases from J, with 16 bases between. This CDR3 comprises 17 residues. In DNA, the CDR3 is TGCGCCAGCAGCGTAACACAGGGAGCCGCGAACACCGGGGAGCTGTTTTTT. Translation: CASSVTQGAANTGELFF. Full variable domain (rest looked up from reference TRBV5-1 and TRBJ2-2): KAGVTQTPRYLIKTRGQQVTLSCSPISGHRSVSWYQQTPGQGLQFLFEYFSETQRNKGNFPGRFSGRQFSNSRSEMNVSTLELGDSALYLCASSVTQGAANTGELFFGEGSRLTVL.

The chain recombines TRBV2 with TRBJ2-1; TRBD1 matches 9 bases. Germline assignment: CDR1 SNHLY and CDR2 FYNNEI. The CDR3 is 14 amino acids. V was pared by 6 bases and J by 4 bases, with 4 bases of the junction left unmatched. The CDR3 DNA reads as TGTGCCAGCAGGGGACAGGGAAATTACAATGAGCAGTTCTTC. Translation gives CASRGQGNYNEQFF.

The chain recombines TRBV2 with TRBJ1-4; TRBD1 matches 8 bases. The length of the CDR3 is 13 residues. Trimming cost V 4 bases and J 11 bases; bases outside gene matches: 6. Germline CDR1 is SNHLY and CDR2 is FYNNEI. CDR3 in DNA: TGTGCCAGCAGTGTGGGACAGGTGAATAAACTGTTTTTT. Translated: CASSVGQVNKLFF.

The chain is built from TRBV7-8 and TRBJ1-2, with D tentatively TRBD1 (6 bases). Germline values: CDR1 SGHVS, CDR2 FQNEAQ. The V gene lost 4 bases and the J gene lost 2 bases, with 8 bases spanning the gap. The CDR3 consists of 13 residues. The CDR3 DNA reads TGTGCCAGCAGCTCGACAGGAAACTATGGCTACACCTTC. Its translation is CASSSTGNYGYTF.

This chain uses TRBV2 with TRBJ2-7, with 7 nucleotides matching TRBD1. CDR1 and CDR2 (germline): SNHLY, FYNNEI. J lost 1 base, V lost 0 bases, and 3 bases had no gene match. This CDR3 has 15 residues. The CDR3 DNA sequence: TGTGCCAGCAGTGAAGCGCTACAGGGGTCCTACGAGCAGTACTTC. Its translation is CASSEALQGSYEQYF. Filled out from reference TRBV2 and TRBJ2-7, the complete variable domain reads EPEVTQTPSHQVTQMGQEVILRCVPISNHLYFYWYRQILGQKVEFLVSFYNNEISEKSEIFDDQFSVERPDGSNFTLKIRSTKLEDSAMYFCASSEALQGSYEQYFGPGTRLTVT.

J is TRBJ2-3 and V is TRBV10-3, with a possible D match to TRBD2 (6 bases). This CDR3 spans 14 amino acids. In germline, CDR1 is ENHRY, CDR2 SYGVKD. The V end was cut by 3 bases, the J end by 3 bases, with 10 bases between. CDR3 protein: CAISDELATDTQYF. The CDR3 DNA is TGTGCCATCAGTGATGAGCTAGCGACAGATACGCAGTATTTT.

The chain employs TRBV19 and TRBJ1-2; tentatively, D is TRBD1 (5 bases). Germline CDR1 LNHDA, CDR2 SQIVND (reference sequence). CDR3 length: 13 residues. Trimming pared 4 bases from V and 4 bases from J, leaving 10 bases between. The CDR3 protein is CASSTVDIYGYTF. DNA for the CDR3: TGTGCCAGTAGTACAGTGGACATCTATGGCTACACCTTC.